This T cell receptor beta chain was captured by sequencing in a study of blood T cell repertoires in COVID-19. J gave up 3 bases and V 4 bases, and 6 bases lay outside the gene matches. Germline lookup yields CDR1 LNHDA and CDR2 SQIVND (reference sequence). The CDR3 runs to 14 residues. The method was immunoSEQ multiplex PCR; TCRdb's version includes in-frame clones alone and lacks a portion of them. In the table there are around 72,000 clones, roughly 81% of which are singletons. Sequencing used peripheral blood. V usage is TRBV19 and J usage is TRBJ2-7, with TRBD1 identical over 7 bases. This TCR derives from a woman in her seventies with acute or convalescent COVID-19. CDR3 in amino acids: CASSTRDSVYEQYF. For the CDR3, the DNA is TGTGCCAGTAGTACTCGGGACAGCGTCTACGAGCAGTACTTC.